This record looks at one T cell receptor beta chain sequence and its context. Its antigen is still unknown. This entry is derived from a study of chemoradiotherapy in HPV16-positive cancers. Clones were sequenced by immunoSEQ multiplex PCR, and TCRdb holds only the in-frame ones, with some missing. Of 12,000 or so clones listed, approximately 87% are singletons. Samples were taken several times over chemoradiotherapy. Findings and limits, study-wide: Non-HPV-specific T cells did not expand in tumors during treatment, whereas candidate HPV-specific clones and E7-related motifs did.

V was shortened by 0 bases and J by 0 bases, with 7 bases between the two germline ends. The CDR3 sequence is 15 residues long. The germline V gene has CDR1 SGDLS and CDR2 YYNGEE. V is TRBV9 and J is TRBJ1-3; unclear D gene. Sample: blood, taken from a patient who underwent chemoradiotherapy. The origin of this receptor is a human donor with HPV-associated anogenital cancer. The CDR3 sequence is CASSVGGNSGNTIYF. As DNA, the CDR3 is TGTGCCAGCAGCGTAGGGGGAAACTCTGGAAACACCATATATTTT.